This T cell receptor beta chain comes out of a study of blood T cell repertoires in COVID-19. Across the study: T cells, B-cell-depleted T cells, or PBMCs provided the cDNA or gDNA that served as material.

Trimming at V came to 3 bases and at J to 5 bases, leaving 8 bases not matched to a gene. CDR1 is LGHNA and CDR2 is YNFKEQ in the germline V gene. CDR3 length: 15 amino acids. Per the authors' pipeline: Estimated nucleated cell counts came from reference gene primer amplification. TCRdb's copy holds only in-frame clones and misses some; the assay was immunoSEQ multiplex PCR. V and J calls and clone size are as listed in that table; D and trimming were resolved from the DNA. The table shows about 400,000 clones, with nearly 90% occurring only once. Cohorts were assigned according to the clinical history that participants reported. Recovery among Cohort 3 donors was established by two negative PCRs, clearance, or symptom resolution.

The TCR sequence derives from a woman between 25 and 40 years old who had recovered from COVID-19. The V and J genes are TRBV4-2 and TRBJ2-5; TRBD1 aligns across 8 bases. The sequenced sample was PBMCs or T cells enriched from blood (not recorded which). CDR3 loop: CASSQWGQVGETQYF. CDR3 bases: TGTGCCAGCAGCCAGTGGGGACAGGTCGGGGAGACCCAGTACTTC.